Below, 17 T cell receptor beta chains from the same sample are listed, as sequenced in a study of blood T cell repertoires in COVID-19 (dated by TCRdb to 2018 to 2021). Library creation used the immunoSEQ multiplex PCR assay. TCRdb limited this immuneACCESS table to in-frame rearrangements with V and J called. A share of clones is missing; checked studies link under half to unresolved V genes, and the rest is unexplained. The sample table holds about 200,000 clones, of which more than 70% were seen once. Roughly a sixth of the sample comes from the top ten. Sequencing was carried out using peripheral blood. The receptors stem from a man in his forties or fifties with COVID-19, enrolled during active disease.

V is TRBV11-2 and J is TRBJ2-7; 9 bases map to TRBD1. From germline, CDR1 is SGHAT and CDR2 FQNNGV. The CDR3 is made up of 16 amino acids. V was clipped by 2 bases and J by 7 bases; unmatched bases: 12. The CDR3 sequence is CASSLPGTGIRGEQYF. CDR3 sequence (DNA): TGTGCCAGCAGCTTACCCGGGACAGGGATCCGTGGAGAGCAGTACTTC.

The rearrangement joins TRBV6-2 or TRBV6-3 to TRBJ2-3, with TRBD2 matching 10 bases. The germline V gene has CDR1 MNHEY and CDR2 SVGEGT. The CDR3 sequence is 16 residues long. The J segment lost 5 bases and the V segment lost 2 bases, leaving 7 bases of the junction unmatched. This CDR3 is CASSYGLAGAKDTQYF. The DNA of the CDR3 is TGTGCCAGCAGTTACGGGCTAGCGGGGGCGAAAGATACGCAGTATTTT.

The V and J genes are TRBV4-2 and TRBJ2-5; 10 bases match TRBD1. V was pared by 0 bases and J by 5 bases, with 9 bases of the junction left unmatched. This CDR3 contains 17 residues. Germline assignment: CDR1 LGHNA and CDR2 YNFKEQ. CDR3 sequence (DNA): TGTGCCAGCAGCCAAGATTGGGGACAGGGGAGCTCCGAGACCCAGTACTTC. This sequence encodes CASSQDWGQGSSETQYF.

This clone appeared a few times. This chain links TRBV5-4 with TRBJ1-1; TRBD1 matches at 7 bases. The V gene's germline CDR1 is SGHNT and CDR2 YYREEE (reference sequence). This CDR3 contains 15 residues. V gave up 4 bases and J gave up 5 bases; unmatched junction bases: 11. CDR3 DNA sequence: TGTGCCAGCAGCGACGAAACAGGGGTTTTAACTGAAGCTTTCTTT. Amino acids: CASSDETGVLTEAFF.

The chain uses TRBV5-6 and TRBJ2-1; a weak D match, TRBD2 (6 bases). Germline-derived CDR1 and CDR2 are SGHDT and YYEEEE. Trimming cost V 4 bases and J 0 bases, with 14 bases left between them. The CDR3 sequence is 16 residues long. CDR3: CASSPLSGNSYNEQFF. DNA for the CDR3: TGTGCCAGCAGCCCCCTTAGCGGTAACTCCTACAATGAGCAGTTCTTC.

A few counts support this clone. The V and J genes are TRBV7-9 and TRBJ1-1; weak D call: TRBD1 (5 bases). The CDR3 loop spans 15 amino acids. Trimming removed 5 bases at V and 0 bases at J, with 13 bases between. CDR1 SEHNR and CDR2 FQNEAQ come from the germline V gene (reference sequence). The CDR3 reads CASSDRTSMNTEAFF. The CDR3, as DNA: TGTGCCAGCAGCGACCGGACAAGTATGAACACTGAAGCTTTCTTT.

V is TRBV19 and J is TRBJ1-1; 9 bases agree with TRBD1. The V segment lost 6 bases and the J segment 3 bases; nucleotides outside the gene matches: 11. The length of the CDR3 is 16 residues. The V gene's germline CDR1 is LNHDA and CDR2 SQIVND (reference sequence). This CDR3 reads CASRGQGPLGYTEAFF. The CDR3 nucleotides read TGTGCCAGTAGAGGACAGGGGCCCTTAGGGTACACTGAAGCTTTCTTT.

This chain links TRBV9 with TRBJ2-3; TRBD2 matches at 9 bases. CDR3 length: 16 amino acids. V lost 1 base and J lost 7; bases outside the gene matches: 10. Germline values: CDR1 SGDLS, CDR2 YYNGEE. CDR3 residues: CASSVIGSSGTNTQYF. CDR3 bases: TGTGCCAGCAGCGTAATCGGGTCTAGCGGGACCAATACGCAGTATTTT.

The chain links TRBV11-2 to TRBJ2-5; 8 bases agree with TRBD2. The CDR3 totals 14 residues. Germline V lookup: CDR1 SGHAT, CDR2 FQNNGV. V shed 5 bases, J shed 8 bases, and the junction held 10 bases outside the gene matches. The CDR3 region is CASSVTGTSETQYF. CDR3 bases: TGTGCCAGCAGCGTTACCGGGACTAGTGAAACCCAGTACTTC.

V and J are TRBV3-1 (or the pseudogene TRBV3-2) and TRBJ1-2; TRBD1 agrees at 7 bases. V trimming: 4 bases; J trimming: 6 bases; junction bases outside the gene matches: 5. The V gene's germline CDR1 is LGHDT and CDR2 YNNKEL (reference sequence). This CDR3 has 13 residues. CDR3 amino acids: CASSLQGTDGYTF. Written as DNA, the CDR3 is TGTGCCAGCAGCCTACAGGGGACTGATGGCTACACCTTC.

CDR3: CASRPGGSTDTQYF. The CDR3 DNA sequence: TGTGCCAGCAGACCTGGGGGGAGCACAGATACGCAGTATTTT. The rearrangement links TRBV6-2 or TRBV6-3 to TRBJ2-3; a weak D match, TRBD2 (6 bases). The germline gives CDR1 MNHEY, CDR2 SVGEGT. There are 14 residues in the CDR3. V gave up 6 bases and J gave up 0 bases, with 10 bases separating them.

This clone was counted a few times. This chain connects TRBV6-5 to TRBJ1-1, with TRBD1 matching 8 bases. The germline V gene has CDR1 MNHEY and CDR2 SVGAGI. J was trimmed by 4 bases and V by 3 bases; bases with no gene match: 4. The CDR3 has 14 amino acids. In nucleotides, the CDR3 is TGTGCCAGCAGTTATACTGACAGGGGCACTGAAGCTTTCTTT. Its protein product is CASSYTDRGTEAFF.

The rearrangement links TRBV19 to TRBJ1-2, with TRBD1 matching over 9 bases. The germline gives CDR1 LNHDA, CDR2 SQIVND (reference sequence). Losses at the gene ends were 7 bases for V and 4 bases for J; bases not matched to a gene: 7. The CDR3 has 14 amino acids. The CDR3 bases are TGTGCCAGTATTCAAACAGGGGGCGTCTATGGCTACACCTTC. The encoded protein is CASIQTGGVYGYTF.

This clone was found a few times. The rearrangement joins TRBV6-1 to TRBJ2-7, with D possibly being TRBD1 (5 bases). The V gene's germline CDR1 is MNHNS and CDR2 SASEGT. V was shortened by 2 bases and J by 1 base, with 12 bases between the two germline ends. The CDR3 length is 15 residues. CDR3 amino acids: CASSELVTVSYEQYF. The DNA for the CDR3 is TGTGCCAGCAGTGAATTGGTGACAGTGTCCTACGAGCAGTACTTC.

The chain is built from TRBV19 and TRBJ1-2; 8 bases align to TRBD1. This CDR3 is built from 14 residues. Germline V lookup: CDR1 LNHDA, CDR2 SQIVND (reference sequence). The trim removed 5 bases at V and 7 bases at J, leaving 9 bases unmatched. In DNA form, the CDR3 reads TGTGCCAGTAGTTTTCGACAGGGGTACAGTGGCTACACCTTC. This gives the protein CASSFRQGYSGYTF.

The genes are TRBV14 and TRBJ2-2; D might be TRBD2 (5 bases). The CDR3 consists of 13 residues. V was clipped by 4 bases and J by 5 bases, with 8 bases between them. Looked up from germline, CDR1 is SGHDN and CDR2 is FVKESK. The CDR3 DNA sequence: TGTGCCAGCAGCCCTCGGAGGACCGGGGAGCTGTTTTTT. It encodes CASSPRRTGELFF.

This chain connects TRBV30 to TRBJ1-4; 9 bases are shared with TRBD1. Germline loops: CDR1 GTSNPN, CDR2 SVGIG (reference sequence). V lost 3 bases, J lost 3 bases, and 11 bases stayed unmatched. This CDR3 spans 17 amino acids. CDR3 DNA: TGTGCCTGGAGGGACAGGGGAGGTTTTAGGGCTAATGAAAAACTGTTTTTT. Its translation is CAWRDRGGFRANEKLFF. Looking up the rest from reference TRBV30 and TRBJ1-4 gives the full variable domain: SQTIHQWPATLVQPVGSPLSLECTVEGTSNPNLYWYRQAAGRGLQLLFYSVGIGQISSEVPQNLSASRPQDRQFILSSKKLLLSDSGFYLCAWRDRGGFRANEKLFFGSGTQLSVL.